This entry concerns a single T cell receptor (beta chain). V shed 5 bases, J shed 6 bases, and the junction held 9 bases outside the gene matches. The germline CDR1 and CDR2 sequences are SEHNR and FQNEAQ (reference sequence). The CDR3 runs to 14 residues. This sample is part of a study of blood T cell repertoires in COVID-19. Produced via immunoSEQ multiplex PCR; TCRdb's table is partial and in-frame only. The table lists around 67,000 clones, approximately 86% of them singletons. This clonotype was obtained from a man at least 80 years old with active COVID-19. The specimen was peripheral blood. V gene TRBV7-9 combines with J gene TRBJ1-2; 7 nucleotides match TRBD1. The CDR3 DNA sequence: TGTGCCAGCAGCCCACAGGGGAGTAGGCATGGCTACACCTTC. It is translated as CASSPQGSRHGYTF.